The TCR beta chain under discussion was sequenced for a study of T cells after yellow fever vaccination. By 5'RACE template switching, TCR cDNA was produced, with a universal primer site and UMIs added in the process. Via MiXCR, TCRdb re-called the 5' RACE reads, giving one row per CDR3 protein. The table shows approximately 330,000 distinct CDR3 sequences, with approximately 4% occurring only once. Study results and limitations: Most clones from primary vaccination resurfaced after the booster (around 95% CD4, around 91% CD8).

The sample holds many counts of this clonotype. Its antigen remains unidentified. The CDR3 totals 16 residues. The germline V gene has CDR1 SGHVS and CDR2 FQNEAQ. The V and J ends lost 4 bases and 1 base, in that order; junction bases with no gene match: 6. This chain connects TRBV7-8 to TRBJ2-4, with 8 bases identical to TRBD1. Sequencing was performed on PBMCs, taken 5 days after the yellow fever booster vaccination. The sequence was collected from a man younger than 35 who received the YFV17D yellow fever vaccine. CDR3 residues: CASSSGGDPAKNIQYF. The CDR3 DNA follows: TGTGCCAGCAGCTCAGGGGGCGACCCTGCCAAAAACATTCAGTACTTC.